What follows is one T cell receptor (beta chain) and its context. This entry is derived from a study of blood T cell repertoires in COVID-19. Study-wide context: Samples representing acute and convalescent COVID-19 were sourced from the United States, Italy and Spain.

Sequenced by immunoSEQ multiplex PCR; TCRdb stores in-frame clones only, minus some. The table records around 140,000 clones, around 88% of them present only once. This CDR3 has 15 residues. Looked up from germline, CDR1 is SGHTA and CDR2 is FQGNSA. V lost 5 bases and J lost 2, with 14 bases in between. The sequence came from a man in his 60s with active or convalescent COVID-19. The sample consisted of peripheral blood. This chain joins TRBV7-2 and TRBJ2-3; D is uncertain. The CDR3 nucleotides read TGTGCCAGCAGCCTAGGTCAGGTATACACAGATACGCAGTATTTT. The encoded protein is CASSLGQVYTDTQYF.